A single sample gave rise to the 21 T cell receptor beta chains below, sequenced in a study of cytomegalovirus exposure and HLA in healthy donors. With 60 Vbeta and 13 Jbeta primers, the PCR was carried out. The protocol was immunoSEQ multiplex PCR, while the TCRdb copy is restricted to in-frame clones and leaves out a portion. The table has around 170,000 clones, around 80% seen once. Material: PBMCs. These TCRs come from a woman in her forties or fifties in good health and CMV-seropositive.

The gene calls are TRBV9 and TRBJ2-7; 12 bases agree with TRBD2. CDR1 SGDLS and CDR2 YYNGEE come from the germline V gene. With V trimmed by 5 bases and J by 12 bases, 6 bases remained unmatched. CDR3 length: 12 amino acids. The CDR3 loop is CASSSSGGATYF. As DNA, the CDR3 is TGTGCCAGCAGTTCTAGCGGGGGGGCTACGTACTTC.

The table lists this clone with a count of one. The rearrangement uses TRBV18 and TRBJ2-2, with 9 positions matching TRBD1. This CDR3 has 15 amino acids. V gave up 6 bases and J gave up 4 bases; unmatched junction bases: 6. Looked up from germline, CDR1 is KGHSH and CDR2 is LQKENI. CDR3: CASSPDRGVTGELFF. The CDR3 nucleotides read TGTGCCAGCTCTCCGGACAGGGGTGTCACCGGGGAGCTGTTTTTT.

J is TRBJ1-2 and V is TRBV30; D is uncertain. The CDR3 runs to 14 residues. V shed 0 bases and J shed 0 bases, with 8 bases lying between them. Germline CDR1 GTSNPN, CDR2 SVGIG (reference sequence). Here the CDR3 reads CAWSVLGTNYGYTF. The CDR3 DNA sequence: TGTGCCTGGAGTGTACTCGGGACTAACTATGGCTACACCTTC.

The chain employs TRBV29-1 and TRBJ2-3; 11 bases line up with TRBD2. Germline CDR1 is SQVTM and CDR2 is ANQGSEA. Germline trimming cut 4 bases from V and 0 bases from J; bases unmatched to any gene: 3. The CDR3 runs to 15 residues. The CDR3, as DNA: TGCAGCGTTGCGACTAGCGGGACTAGCACAGATACGCAGTATTTT. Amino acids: CSVATSGTSTDTQYF.

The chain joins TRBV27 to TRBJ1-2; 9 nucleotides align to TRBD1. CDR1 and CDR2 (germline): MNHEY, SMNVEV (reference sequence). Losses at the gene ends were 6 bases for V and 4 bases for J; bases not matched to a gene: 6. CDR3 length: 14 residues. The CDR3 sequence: CASRSTGGIYGYTF. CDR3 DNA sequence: TGTGCCAGCAGGTCGACAGGGGGGATCTATGGCTACACCTTC.

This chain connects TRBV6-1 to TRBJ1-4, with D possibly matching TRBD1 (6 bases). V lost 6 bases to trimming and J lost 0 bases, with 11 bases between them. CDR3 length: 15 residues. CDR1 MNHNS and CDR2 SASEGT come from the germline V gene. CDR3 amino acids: CASSGQPATNEKLFF. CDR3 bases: TGTGCCAGCAGCGGACAGCCTGCAACTAATGAAAAACTGTTTTTT.

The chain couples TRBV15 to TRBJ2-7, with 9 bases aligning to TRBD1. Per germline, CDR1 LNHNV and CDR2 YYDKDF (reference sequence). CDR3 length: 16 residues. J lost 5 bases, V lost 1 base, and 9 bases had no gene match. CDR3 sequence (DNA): TGTGCCACCAGCAGAGTGGCCGGGACAGGGACCCACGAGCAGTACTTC. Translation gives CATSRVAGTGTHEQYF.

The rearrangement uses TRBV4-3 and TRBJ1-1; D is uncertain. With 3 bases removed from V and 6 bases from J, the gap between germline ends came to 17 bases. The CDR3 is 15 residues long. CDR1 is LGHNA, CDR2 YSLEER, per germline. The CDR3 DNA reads TGCGCCAGCAGCCACCGACCAAACCCGGAGGCTGAAGCTTTCTTT. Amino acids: CASSHRPNPEAEAFF.

The CDR3 loop is CASSQEIDRGRGSYGYTF. In DNA, the CDR3 is TGTGCCAGCAGCCAAGAGATAGACAGGGGGCGTGGGAGTTATGGCTACACCTTC. The V gene is TRBV4-2, the J gene TRBJ1-2; 10 bases match TRBD1. CDR3 length: 18 amino acids. V gave up 0 bases and J gave up 5 bases; unmatched junction bases: 12. From germline, CDR1 is LGHNA and CDR2 YNFKEQ.

The CDR3 sequence is CASSQGYGTRELFF. CDR3 in DNA: TGCGCCAGCAGCCAAGGGTACGGTACCAGGGAGCTGTTTTTT. The chain couples TRBV4-3 to TRBJ2-2, with D unresolved. This CDR3 has 14 residues. The V and J ends lost 1 base and 9 bases respectively, with 12 bases between them. CDR1 is LGHNA, CDR2 YSLEER, per germline.

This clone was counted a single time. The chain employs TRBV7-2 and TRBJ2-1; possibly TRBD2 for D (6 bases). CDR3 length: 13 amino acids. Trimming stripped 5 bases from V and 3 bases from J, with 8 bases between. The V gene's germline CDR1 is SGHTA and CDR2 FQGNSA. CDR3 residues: CASSREFYNEQFF. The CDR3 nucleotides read TGTGCCAGCAGCCGGGAGTTCTACAATGAGCAGTTCTTC.

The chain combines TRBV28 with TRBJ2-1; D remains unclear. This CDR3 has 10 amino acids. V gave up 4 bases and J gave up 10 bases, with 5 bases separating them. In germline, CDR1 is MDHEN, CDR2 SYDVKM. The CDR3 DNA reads TGTGCCAGCAGTTCGAGGGAGCAGTTCTTC. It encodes CASSSREQFF.

The CDR3 coding sequence is TGCGCCAGCAGTGCTGGGGCGGGGACTGGGGTCGCCTATGGCTACACCTTC. Translation gives CASSAGAGTGVAYGYTF. V usage is TRBV10-2 and J usage is TRBJ1-2; possibly TRBD1 for D (5 bases). Looked up from germline, CDR1 is WSHSY and CDR2 is SAAADI. This CDR3 is built from 17 residues. Trimming cost V 4 bases and J 4 bases, with 22 bases left between them.

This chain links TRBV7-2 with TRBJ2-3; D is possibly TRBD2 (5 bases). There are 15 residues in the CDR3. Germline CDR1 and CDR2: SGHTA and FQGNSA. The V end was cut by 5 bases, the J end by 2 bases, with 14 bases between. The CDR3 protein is CASSQSGILTDTQYF. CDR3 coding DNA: TGTGCCAGCAGCCAGTCGGGGATCCTCACAGATACGCAGTATTTT.

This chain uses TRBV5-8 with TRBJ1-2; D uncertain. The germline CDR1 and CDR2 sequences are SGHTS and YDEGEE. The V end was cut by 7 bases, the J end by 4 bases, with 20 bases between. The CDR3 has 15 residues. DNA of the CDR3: TGTGCCAGCTTCGAAACCCGACCTGCGGGCTATGGCTACACCTTC. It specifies CASFETRPAGYGYTF.

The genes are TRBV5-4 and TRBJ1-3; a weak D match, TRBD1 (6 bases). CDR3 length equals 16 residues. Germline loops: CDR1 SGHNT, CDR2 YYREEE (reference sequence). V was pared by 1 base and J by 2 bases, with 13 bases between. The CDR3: CASSLYSGTTGNTIYF. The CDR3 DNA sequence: TGTGCCAGCAGCTTGTACTCCGGGACAACTGGAAACACCATATATTTT.

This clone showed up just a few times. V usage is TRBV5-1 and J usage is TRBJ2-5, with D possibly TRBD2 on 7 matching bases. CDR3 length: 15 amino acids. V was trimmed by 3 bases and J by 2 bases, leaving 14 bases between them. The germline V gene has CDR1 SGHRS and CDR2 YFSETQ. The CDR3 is CASSWGGGGQETQYF. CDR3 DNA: TGCGCCAGCAGCTGGGGAGGGGGGGGGCAAGAGACCCAGTACTTC.

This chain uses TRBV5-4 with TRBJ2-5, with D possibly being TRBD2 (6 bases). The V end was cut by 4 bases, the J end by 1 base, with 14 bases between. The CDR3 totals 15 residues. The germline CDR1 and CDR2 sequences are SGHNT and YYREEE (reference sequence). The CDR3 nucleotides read TGTGCCAGCAGCCCCCAAGGAGGGCTCCAAGAGACCCAGTACTTC. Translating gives CASSPQGGLQETQYF.

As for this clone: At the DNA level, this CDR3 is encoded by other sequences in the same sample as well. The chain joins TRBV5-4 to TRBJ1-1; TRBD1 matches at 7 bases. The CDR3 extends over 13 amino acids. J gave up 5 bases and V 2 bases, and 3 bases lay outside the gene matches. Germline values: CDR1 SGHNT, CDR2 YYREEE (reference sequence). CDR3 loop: CASSFDRETEAFF. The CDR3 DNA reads TGTGCCAGCAGCTTCGACAGGGAAACTGAAGCTTTCTTT. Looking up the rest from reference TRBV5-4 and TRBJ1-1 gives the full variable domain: ETGVTQSPTHLIKTRGQQVTLRCSSQSGHNTVSWYQQALGQGPQFIFQYYREEENGRGNFPPRFSGLQFPNYSSELNVNALELDDSALYLCASSFDRETEAFFGQGTRLTVV.

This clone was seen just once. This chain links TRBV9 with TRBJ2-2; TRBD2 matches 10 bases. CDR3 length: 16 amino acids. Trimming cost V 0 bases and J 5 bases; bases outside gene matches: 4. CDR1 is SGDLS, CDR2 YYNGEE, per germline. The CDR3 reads CASSVVSSGSTGELFF. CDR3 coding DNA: TGTGCCAGCAGCGTAGTGTCTAGCGGGAGTACCGGGGAGCTGTTTTTT.

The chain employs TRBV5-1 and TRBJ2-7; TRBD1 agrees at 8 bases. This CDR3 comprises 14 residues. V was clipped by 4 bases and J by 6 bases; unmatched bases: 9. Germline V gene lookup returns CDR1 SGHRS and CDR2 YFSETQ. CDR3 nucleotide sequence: TGCGCCAGCAGCGGGGGACAGGACTGGAGCGAGCAGTACTTC. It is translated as CASSGGQDWSEQYF.